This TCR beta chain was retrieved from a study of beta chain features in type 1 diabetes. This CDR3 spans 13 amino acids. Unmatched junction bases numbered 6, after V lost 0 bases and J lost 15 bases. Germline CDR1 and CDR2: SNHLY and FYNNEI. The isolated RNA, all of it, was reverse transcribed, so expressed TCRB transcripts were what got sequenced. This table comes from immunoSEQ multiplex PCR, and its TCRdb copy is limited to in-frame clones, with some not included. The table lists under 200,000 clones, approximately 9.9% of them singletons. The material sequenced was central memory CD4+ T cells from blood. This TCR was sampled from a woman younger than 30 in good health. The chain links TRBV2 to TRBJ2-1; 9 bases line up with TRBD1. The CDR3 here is CASSEAGGTGLFF. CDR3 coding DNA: TGTGCCAGCAGTGAAGCGGGGGGGACAGGGTTGTTCTTC.